This paragraph covers one T cell receptor beta chain sequence. As yet, its antigen is unknown. CDR3 length: 12 amino acids. Per the germline V gene, CDR1 is SGHKS and CDR2 is YYEKEE (reference sequence). Every TCR library consumed about 3,500 ng of total RNA. TCRdb derives one entry per CDR3 protein from the 5' RACE reads, leaving out DNA. Its table lists around 150,000 distinct CDR3 sequences. This sample is part of a study of monozygotic twins with inflammatory bowel disease. Findings and limits, study-wide: Especially with disease activity, IBD patients had fewer clonotypes in common with others than healthy twins did. Background noise in patient repertoires may stem from differing immunosuppressive treatments.

This chain links TRBV5-5 with TRBJ1-1. The source material was blood. The TCR sequence derives from a human donor with ulcerative colitis or Crohn's disease, or a healthy co-twin of an affected twin (not recorded which). The CDR3 reads CASRSTNGEAFF.